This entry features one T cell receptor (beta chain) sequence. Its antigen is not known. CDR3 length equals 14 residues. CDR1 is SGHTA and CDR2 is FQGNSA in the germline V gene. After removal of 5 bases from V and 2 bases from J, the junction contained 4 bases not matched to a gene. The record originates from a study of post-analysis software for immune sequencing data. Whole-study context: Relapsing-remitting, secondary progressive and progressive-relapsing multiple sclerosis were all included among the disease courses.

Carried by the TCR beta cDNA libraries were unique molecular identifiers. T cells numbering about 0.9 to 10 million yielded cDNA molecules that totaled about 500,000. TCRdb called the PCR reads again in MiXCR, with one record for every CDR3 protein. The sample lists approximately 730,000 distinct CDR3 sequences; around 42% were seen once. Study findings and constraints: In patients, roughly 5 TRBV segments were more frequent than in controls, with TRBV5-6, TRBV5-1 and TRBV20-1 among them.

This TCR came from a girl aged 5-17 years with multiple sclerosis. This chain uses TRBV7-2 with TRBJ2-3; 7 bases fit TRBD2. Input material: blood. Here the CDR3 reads CASSAAGFTDTQYF. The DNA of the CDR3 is TGTGCCAGCAGCGCAGCGGGATTCACAGATACGCAGTATTTT.